These 3 T cell receptor beta chains came from one sample sequenced in a study of blood T cell repertoires in COVID-19. Data came from immunoSEQ multiplex PCR; TCRdb stores just in-frame clones and leaves some out. The table shows roughly 140,000 clones, with 84% occurring only once. The specimen was peripheral blood. The receptors were gathered from a woman between 50 and 59 years old with acute or convalescent COVID-19.

This chain links TRBV7-3 with TRBJ2-7; 10 nucleotides line up with TRBD1. Germline CDR1 reads SGHTA; CDR2 reads FQGTGA. This CDR3 is built from 13 residues. The V and J ends lost 4 bases and 6 bases, in that order; junction bases with no gene match: 3. CDR3 protein: CASSSTGGLEQYF. CDR3 DNA: TGTGCCAGCAGCTCGACAGGGGGCCTCGAGCAGTACTTC.

V usage is TRBV3-1 (or the pseudogene TRBV3-2) and J usage is TRBJ2-1, with D hard to call. The CDR3 is 16 amino acids. The germline V gene encodes CDR1 LGHDT and CDR2 YNNKEL (reference sequence). Trimming shortened V by 0 bases and J by 7 bases, and 16 bases separated the two germline ends. Here the CDR3 DNA reads TGTGCCAGCAGCCAAGAAAGACTTCCCGGTCTGAATGAGCAGTTCTTC. Translation: CASSQERLPGLNEQFF.

This chain links TRBV6-6 with TRBJ1-2, with 7 bases identical to TRBD1. Trimming cost V 1 base and J 4 bases; bases outside gene matches: 6. Germline assignment: CDR1 MNHNY and CDR2 SVGAGI (reference sequence). The CDR3 is 15 residues long. The CDR3 DNA reads TGTGCCAGCAGTTACTACCCAGGGGGAAGCTATGGCTACACCTTC. This encodes CASSYYPGGSYGYTF.